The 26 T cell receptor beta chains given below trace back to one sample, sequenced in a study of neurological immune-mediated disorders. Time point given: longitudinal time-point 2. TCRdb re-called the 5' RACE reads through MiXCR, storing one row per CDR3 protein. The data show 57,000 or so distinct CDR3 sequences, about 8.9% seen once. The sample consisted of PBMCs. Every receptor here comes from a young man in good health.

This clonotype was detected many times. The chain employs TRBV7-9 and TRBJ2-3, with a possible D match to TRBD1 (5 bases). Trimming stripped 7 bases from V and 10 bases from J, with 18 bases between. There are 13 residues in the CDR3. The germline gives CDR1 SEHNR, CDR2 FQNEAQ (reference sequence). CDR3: CASNQPQAGSQYF. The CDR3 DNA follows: TGTGCCAGCAACCAACCACAGGCAGGTTCGCAGTATTTT. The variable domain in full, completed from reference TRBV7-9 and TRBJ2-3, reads DTGVSQNPRHKITKRGQNVTFRCDPISEHNRLYWYRQTLGQGPEFLTYFQNEAQLEKSRLLSDRFSAERPKGSFSTLEIQRTEQGDSAMYLCASNQPQAGSQYFGPGTRLTVL.

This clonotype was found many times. The CDR3 is CASRARGSYGYTF. The CDR3 DNA reads TGTGCCAGCAGGGCCCGGGGAAGCTATGGCTACACCTTC. The chain couples TRBV27 to TRBJ1-2, with D hard to call. The CDR3 has 13 amino acids. V was shortened by 6 bases and J by 4 bases, with 12 bases between the two germline ends. The V gene's germline CDR1 is MNHEY and CDR2 SMNVEV (reference sequence).

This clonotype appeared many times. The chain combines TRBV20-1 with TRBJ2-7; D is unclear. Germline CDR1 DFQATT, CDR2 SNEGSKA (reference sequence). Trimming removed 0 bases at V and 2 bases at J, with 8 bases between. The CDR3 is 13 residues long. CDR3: CSARDSEPYEQYF. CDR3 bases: TGCAGTGCTAGAGACAGTGAACCCTACGAGCAGTACTTC.

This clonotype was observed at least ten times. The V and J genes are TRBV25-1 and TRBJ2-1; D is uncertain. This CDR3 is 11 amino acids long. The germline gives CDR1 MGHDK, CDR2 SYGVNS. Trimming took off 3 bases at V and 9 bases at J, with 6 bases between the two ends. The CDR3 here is CASSDSPEQFF. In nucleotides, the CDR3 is TGTGCCAGCAGTGATTCTCCTGAGCAGTTCTTC. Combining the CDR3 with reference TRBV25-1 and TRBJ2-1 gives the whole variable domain EADIYQTPRYLVIGTGKKITLECSQTMGHDKMYWYQQDPGMELHLIHYSYGVNSTEKGDLSSESTVSRIRTEHFPLTLESARPSHTSQYLCASSDSPEQFFGPGTRLTVL.

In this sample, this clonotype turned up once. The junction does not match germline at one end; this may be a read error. This CDR3 is CASSLSTSVAAGRFRETEYF. The CDR3 DNA reads TGTGCGAGCAGTTTAAGCACCAGCGTAGCCGCGGGACGCTTTAGGGAGACCGAGTACTTC. The rearrangement uses TRBV28 and TRBJ2-5; a weak D match, TRBD2 (6 bases). The V gene's germline CDR1 is MDHEN and CDR2 SYDVKM. The CDR3 is 20 amino acids.

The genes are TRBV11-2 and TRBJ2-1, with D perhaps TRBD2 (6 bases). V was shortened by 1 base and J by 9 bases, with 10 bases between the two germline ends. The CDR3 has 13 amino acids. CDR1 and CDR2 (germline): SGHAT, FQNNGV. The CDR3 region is CASSLGGVSEQFF. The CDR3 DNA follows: TGTGCCAGCAGCTTAGGGGGGGTCAGTGAGCAGTTCTTC.

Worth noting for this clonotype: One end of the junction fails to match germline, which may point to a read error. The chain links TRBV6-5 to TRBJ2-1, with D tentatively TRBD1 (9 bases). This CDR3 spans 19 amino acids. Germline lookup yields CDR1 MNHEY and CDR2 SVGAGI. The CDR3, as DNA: TGTGCCAACAGTTACTCAAGGACAGGGGTTGGCGGGAGGAGATATGAGCAGTTCTTC. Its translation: CANSYSRTGVGGRRYEQFF.

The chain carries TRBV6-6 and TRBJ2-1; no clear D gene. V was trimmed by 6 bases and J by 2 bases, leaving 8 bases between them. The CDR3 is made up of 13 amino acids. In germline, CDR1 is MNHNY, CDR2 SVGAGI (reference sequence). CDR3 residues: CASSDRAYNEQFF. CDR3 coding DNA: TGTGCCAGCAGCGACCGAGCCTACAATGAGCAGTTCTTC.

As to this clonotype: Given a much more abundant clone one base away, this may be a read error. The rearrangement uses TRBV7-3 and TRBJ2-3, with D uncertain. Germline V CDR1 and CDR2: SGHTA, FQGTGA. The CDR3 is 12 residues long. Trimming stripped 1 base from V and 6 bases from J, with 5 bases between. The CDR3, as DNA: TGTGCCAGCAGCTTAATGGATGATACGCAGTATTTT. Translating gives CASSLMDDTQYF.

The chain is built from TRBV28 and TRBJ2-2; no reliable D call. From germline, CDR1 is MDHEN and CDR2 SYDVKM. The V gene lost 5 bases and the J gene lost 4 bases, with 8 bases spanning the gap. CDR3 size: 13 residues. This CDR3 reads CASSTPFTGELFF. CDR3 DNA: TGTGCCAGCAGTACTCCTTTCACCGGGGAGCTGTTTTTT. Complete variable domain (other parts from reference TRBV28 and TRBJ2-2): DVKVTQSSRYLVKRTGEKVFLECVQDMDHENMFWYRQDPGLGLRLIYFSYDVKMKEKGDIPEGYSVSREKKERFSLILESASTNQTSMYLCASSTPFTGELFFGEGSRLTVL.

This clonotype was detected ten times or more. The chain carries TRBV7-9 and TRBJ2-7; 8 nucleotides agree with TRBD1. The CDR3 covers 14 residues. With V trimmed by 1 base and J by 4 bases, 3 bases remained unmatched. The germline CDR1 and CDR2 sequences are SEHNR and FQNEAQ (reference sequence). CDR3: CASSLDRGLYEQYF. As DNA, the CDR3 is TGTGCCAGCAGCTTAGACAGGGGGTTATACGAGCAGTACTTC. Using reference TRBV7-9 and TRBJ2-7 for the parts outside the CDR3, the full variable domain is DTGVSQNPRHKITKRGQNVTFRCDPISEHNRLYWYRQTLGQGPEFLTYFQNEAQLEKSRLLSDRFSAERPKGSFSTLEIQRTEQGDSAMYLCASSLDRGLYEQYFGPGTRLTVT.

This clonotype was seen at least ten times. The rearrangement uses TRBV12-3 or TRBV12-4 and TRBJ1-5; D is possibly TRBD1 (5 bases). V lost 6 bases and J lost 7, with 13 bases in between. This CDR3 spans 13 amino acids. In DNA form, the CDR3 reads TGTGCCAGCAGGGGCGGGAGGGGCCAGCCCCAGCATTTT. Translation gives CASRGGRGQPQHF.

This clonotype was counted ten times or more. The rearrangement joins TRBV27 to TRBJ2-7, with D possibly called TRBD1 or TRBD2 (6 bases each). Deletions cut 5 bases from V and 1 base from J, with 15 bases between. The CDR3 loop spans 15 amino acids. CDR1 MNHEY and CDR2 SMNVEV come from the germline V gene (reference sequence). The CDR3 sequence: CASSAEKGGSYEQYF. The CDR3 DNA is TGTGCCAGCAGTGCCGAAAAGGGGGGATCCTACGAGCAGTACTTC.

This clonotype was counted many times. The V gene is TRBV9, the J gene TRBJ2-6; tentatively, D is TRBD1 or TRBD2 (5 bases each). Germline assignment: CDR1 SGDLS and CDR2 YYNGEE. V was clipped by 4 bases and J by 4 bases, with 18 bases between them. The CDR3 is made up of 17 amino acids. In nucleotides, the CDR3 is TGTGCCAGCAGCCCCCGAGGGGCCACGTGGGGGGCCAACGTCCTGACTTTC. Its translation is CASSPRGATWGANVLTF.

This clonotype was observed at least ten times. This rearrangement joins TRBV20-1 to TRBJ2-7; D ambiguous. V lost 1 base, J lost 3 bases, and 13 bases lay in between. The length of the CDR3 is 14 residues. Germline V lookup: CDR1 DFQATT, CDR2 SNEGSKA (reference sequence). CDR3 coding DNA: TGCAGTGCTAGAGCGTCGCCCCACCTCTACGAGCAGTACTTC. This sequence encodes CSARASPHLYEQYF.

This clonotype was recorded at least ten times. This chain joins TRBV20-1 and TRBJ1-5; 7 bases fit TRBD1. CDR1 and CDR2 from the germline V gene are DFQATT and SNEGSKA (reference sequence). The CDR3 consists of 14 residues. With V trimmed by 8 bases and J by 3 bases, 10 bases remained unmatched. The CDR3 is CSIGVGGFNQPQHF. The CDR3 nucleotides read TGCAGTATTGGGGTAGGGGGCTTCAATCAGCCCCAGCATTTT.

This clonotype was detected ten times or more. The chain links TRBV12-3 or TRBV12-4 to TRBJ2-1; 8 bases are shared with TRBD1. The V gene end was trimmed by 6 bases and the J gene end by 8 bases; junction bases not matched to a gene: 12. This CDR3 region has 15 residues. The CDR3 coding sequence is TGTGCCAGCAGAGCCGGGACAGGCCTTTCGCATGAGCAGTTCTTC. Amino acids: CASRAGTGLSHEQFF.

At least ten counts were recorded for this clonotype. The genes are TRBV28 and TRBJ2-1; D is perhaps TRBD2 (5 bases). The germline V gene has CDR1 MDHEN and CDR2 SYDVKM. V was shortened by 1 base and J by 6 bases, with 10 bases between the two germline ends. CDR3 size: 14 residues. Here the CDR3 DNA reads TGTGCCAGCAGTTTATACGGGGAGAGCAATGAGCAGTTCTTC. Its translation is CASSLYGESNEQFF. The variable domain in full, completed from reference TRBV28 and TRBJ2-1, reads DVKVTQSSRYLVKRTGEKVFLECVQDMDHENMFWYRQDPGLGLRLIYFSYDVKMKEKGDIPEGYSVSREKKERFSLILESASTNQTSMYLCASSLYGESNEQFFGPGTRLTVL.

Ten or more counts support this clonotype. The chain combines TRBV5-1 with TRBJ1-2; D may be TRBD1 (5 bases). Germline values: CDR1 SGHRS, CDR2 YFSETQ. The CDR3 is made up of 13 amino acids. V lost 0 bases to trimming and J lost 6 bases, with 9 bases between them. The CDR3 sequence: CASSLESTDGYTF. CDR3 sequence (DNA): TGCGCCAGCAGCTTGGAGTCGACAGATGGCTACACCTTC. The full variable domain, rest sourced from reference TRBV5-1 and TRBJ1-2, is KAGVTQTPRYLIKTRGQQVTLSCSPISGHRSVSWYQQTPGQGLQFLFEYFSETQRNKGNFPGRFSGRQFSNSRSEMNVSTLELGDSALYLCASSLESTDGYTFGSGTRLTVV.

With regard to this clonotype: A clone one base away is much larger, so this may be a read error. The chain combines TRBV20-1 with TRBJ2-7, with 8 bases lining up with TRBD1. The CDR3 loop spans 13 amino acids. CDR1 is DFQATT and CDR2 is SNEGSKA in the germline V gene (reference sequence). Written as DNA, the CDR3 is TGCAGTGCAGGGGGACAGGCCACCTACAAGCAGTACTTC. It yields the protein CSAGGQATYKQYF.

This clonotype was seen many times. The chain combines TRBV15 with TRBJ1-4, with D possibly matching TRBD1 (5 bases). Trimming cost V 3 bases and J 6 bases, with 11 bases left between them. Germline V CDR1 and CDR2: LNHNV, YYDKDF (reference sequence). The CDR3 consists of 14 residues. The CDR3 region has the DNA TGTGCCACCAGCAGCCGGGACGGGGATGAAAAACTGTTTTTT. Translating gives CATSSRDGDEKLFF.

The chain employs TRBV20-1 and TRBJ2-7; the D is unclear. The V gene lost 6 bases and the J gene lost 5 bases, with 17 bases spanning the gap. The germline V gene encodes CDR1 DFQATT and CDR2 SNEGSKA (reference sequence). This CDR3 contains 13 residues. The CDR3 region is CSAHKTRSDEQYF. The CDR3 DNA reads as TGCAGTGCCCACAAGACCCGAAGCGACGAGCAGTACTTC.

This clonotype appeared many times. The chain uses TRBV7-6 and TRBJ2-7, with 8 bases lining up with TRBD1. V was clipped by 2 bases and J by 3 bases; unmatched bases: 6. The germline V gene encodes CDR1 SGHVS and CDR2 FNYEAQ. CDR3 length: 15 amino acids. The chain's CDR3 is CASSLNRDRFYEQYF. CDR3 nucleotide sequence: TGTGCCAGCAGCTTAAACCGGGACAGGTTCTACGAGCAGTACTTC.

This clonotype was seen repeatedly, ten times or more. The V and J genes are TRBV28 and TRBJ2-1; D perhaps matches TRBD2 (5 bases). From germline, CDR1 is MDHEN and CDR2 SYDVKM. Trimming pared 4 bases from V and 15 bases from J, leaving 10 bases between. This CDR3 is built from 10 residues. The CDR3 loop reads CASSSRRRFF. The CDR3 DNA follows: TGTGCCAGCAGTTCCCGGAGGCGGTTCTTC.

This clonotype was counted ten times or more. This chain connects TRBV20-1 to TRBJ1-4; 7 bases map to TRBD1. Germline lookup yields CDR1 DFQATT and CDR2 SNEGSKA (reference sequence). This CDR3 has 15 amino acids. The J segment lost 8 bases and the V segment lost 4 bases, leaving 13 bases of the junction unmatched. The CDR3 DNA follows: TGCAGTGCTAACAGGGGAAGTCAAGTAAGCGAAAAACTGTTTTTT. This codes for CSANRGSQVSEKLFF.

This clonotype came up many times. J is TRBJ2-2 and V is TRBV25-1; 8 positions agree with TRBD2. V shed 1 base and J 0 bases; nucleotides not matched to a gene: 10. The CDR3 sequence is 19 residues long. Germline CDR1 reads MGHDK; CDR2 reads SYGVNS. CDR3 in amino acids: CASSELYSGGQANTGELFF. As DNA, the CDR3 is TGTGCCAGCAGTGAATTGTACTCGGGAGGGCAGGCGAACACCGGGGAGCTGTTTTTT.